This T cell receptor beta chain emerged from a study of brain T cells in children with intractable seizures. Looked up from germline, CDR1 is GTSNPN and CDR2 is SVGIG (reference sequence). This CDR3 is built from 13 residues. Described time point: blood from clinic visit 5 months post-surgery; TSC patient then seizure free. Pre-surgery treatment included at least one anti-epileptic drug. As regards this clone: Its antigen is still unknown. An end of the junction does not agree with germline; a read error may underlie this.

Study-level findings and limits: Clones missing pre-surgery may reflect undersampling of that blood sample.

The assay was immunoSEQ multiplex PCR, and TCRdb's table has in-frame clones only and misses some. The sample lists about 340,000 clones; over 90% were seen once. The V call is TRBV30, the J call TRBJ2-7; D uncertain. The sequencing used peripheral blood, collected 4 to 6 months after surgery. The receptor's source is a boy less than two years old with tuberous sclerosis and intractable seizures. CDR3 DNA sequence: TGTGCCTGGAGTGTAGGCTCCTCCGACGAGCAGTACTTC. The encoded protein is CAWSVGSSDEQYF.